The clone carrying this T cell receptor (beta chain) showed up just a few times. Its antigen is as yet unknown. The sample belongs to a study of T cell responses to AZD1222 COVID-19 vaccine. Findings of the study overall: Donors skewed white British and female; clonal diversity was possibly underestimated. Spike-specific TCR breadth and depth grew following two AZD1222 doses.

The CDR3 runs to 16 residues. V lost 5 bases to trimming and J lost 5 bases; unmatched junction nucleotides: 8. From germline, CDR1 is SGHRS and CDR2 YFSETQ. TCRdb's copy holds only in-frame clones and misses some; the assay was immunoSEQ multiplex PCR. The table lists 80,000 or so clones, roughly 87% of them singletons. The chain has TRBV5-1 and TRBJ2-2, with TRBD2 matching over 11 bases. The material sequenced was peripheral blood, taken on day 0 of MenACWY control vaccination. The source is an adult in good health. The DNA for the CDR3 is TGCGCCAGCAGGGCCCTAGCGGGGGGAAGTACCGGGGAGCTGTTTTTT. Translation gives CASRALAGGSTGELFF.